The 18 T cell receptor beta chains listed next were all sequenced from one sample in a study of T cell repertoires in ileal Crohn's disease. Time point denoted: neoterminal ileum biopsy at postoperative endoscopy, about 6 months after surgery. This table comes from immunoSEQ multiplex PCR, and its TCRdb copy is limited to in-frame clones, with some not included. The sample has nearly 11,000 clones; 55% to 80% are singletons. The sample was ileal tissue. Every receptor here comes from an adult with Crohn's disease.

The chain employs TRBV4-3 and TRBJ2-1, with 11 bases lining up with TRBD2. The CDR3 covers 18 residues. V shed 3 bases, J shed 7 bases, and the junction held 14 bases outside the gene matches. Per germline, CDR1 LGHNA and CDR2 YSLEER. In DNA form, the CDR3 reads TGCGCCAGCAGCCAGGTCGTAACCGGGACTAGCGGATCTAATGAGCAGTTCTTC. Translated: CASSQVVTGTSGSNEQFF.

This sequence joins TRBV28 and TRBJ1-5, with TRBD1 matching 8 bases. The CDR3 contains 16 residues. V was clipped by 4 bases and J by 7 bases; unmatched bases: 12. The germline CDR1 and CDR2 sequences are MDHEN and SYDVKM. This CDR3 is CASSSPQTGDGQPQHF. CDR3 DNA: TGTGCCAGCAGTTCTCCCCAGACAGGGGATGGGCAGCCCCAGCATTTT.

This sequence joins TRBV9 and TRBJ2-7; 7 bases align to TRBD1. Trimming cost V 0 bases and J 6 bases; bases outside gene matches: 3. This CDR3 is 13 amino acids long. Per germline, CDR1 SGDLS and CDR2 YYNGEE. The CDR3 sequence is CASSVARTGEQYF. CDR3 bases: TGTGCCAGCAGCGTAGCGCGGACAGGCGAGCAGTACTTC.

The gene calls are TRBV19 and TRBJ2-5; 8 positions match TRBD2. Germline V gene sequence: CDR1 LNHDA, CDR2 SQIVND (reference sequence). V lost 7 bases to trimming and J lost 2 bases; unmatched junction nucleotides: 9. The CDR3 loop spans 15 amino acids. CDR3 loop: CASTNGVAGQETQYF. Here the CDR3 DNA reads TGTGCCAGTACTAATGGGGTAGCGGGACAAGAGACCCAGTACTTC.

This chain uses TRBV11-2 with TRBJ2-1, with D maybe TRBD1 (5 bases). V was pared by 5 bases and J by 8 bases, with 16 bases between. The CDR3 loop spans 14 amino acids. Germline CDR1 is SGHAT and CDR2 is FQNNGV. The chain's CDR3 is CASSHMTVWDEQFF. CDR3 DNA sequence: TGTGCCAGCAGCCACATGACAGTTTGGGATGAGCAGTTCTTC.

The chain employs TRBV27 and TRBJ2-1; maybe TRBD1 (5 bases). V lost 4 bases, J lost 10 bases, and 14 bases lay in between. The CDR3 has 13 amino acids. The germline V gene has CDR1 MNHEY and CDR2 SMNVEV (reference sequence). CDR3 protein: CASSYTTQGEQFF. The CDR3 DNA sequence: TGTGCCAGCAGTTACACGACTCAGGGAGAGCAGTTCTTC.

On this clone: Distinct nucleotide sequences in the sample also encode this CDR3. The chain joins TRBV5-6 to TRBJ2-7; the match to TRBD2 covers 7 bases. Trimming took 3 bases from V and 0 from J; bases not matched to a gene: 3. The CDR3 loop spans 14 amino acids. From germline, CDR1 is SGHDT and CDR2 YYEEEE. The CDR3 sequence is CASSSGGGSYEQYF. The CDR3 bases are TGTGCCAGCAGCTCGGGGGGTGGCTCCTACGAGCAGTACTTC. The whole variable domain, filled in from reference TRBV5-6 and TRBJ2-7, reads DAGVTQSPTHLIKTRGQQVTLRCSPKSGHDTVSWYQQALGQGPQFIFQYYEEEERQRGNFPDRFSGHQFPNYSSELNVNALLLGDSALYLCASSSGGGSYEQYFGPGTRLTVT.

This clone is hyperexpanded (1% or more) by share. The chain links TRBV19 to TRBJ1-4; 7 bases map to TRBD1. CDR3 length equals 15 residues. Germline V gives CDR1 LNHDA, CDR2 SQIVND (reference sequence). Losses at the gene ends were 10 bases for V and 5 bases for J; bases not matched to a gene: 13. The CDR3 loop reads CATLDRTARNEKLFF. The DNA of the CDR3 is TGTGCCACCTTGGACAGGACGGCTCGGAATGAAAAACTGTTTTTT.

The V call is TRBV19, the J call TRBJ1-2; 9 bases are shared with TRBD1. The germline V gene encodes CDR1 LNHDA and CDR2 SQIVND (reference sequence). Unmatched junction bases numbered 5, after V lost 5 bases and J lost 4 bases. The CDR3 consists of 14 residues. The CDR3 is CASSAGTGSYGYTF. Here the CDR3 DNA reads TGTGCCAGTAGTGCCGGGACAGGGAGCTATGGCTACACCTTC. The full variable domain, rest sourced from reference TRBV19 and TRBJ1-2, is DGGITQSPKYLFRKEGQNVTLSCEQNLNHDAMYWYRQDPGQGLRLIYYSQIVNDFQKGDIAEGYSVSREKKESFPLTVTSAQKNPTAFYLCASSAGTGSYGYTFGSGTRLTVV.

This chain joins TRBV6-1 and TRBJ1-2; 8 bases are a match to TRBD1. This CDR3 spans 15 amino acids. The V gene's germline CDR1 is MNHNS and CDR2 SASEGT. V shed 4 bases and J 4 bases; nucleotides not matched to a gene: 8. CDR3 DNA: TGTGCCAGCAGTGGCTGGACAGGGACAACCTATGGCTACACCTTC. This gives the protein CASSGWTGTTYGYTF.

This clone was detected a few times. The gene calls are TRBV27 and TRBJ2-3, with TRBD2 matching 13 bases. The V segment lost 5 bases and the J segment 4 bases; nucleotides outside the gene matches: 6. Germline V gene lookup returns CDR1 MNHEY and CDR2 SMNVEV (reference sequence). The CDR3 is 16 amino acids. The CDR3 here is CASSPGTSGTPDTQYF. CDR3 bases: TGTGCCAGCAGTCCCGGGACTAGCGGGACTCCAGATACGCAGTATTTT.

This rearrangement joins TRBV5-6 to TRBJ1-4; no clear D gene. This CDR3 comprises 11 residues. Trimming removed 3 bases at V and 12 bases at J, with 9 bases between. Germline CDR1 is SGHDT and CDR2 is YYEEEE. CDR3 region: CASSSTRELFF. DNA of the CDR3: TGTGCCAGCAGCTCGACTAGGGAACTGTTTTTT.

The CDR3 bases are TGTGCCAGCAGCAAGGGGACTAGCGTTCCCTACGAGCAGTACTTC. Amino acids: CASSKGTSVPYEQYF. The chain recombines TRBV9 with TRBJ2-7; 10 bases agree with TRBD2. After removal of 4 bases from V and 2 bases from J, the junction contained 6 bases not matched to a gene. CDR3 length equals 15 residues. Germline loops: CDR1 SGDLS, CDR2 YYNGEE.

Here the CDR3 reads CAWSVWTALYGYTF. CDR3 in DNA: TGTGCCTGGAGTGTATGGACAGCGCTCTATGGCTACACCTTC. The chain joins TRBV30 to TRBJ1-2, with a weak D call TRBD1 (6 bases). CDR1 is GTSNPN and CDR2 is SVGIG in the germline V gene (reference sequence). Trimming pared 0 bases from V and 4 bases from J, leaving 12 bases between. The CDR3 covers 14 residues.

The rearrangement links TRBV13 to TRBJ1-2; 9 nucleotides align to TRBD1. The V and J ends lost 5 bases and 4 bases, in that order; junction bases with no gene match: 5. Germline CDR1 reads PRHDT; CDR2 reads FYEKMQ (reference sequence). The CDR3 has 14 residues. Written as DNA, the CDR3 is TGTGCCAGCAGCCTGGGACAGGGTCCCTATGGCTACACCTTC. It is translated as CASSLGQGPYGYTF. Full variable domain (rest looked up from reference TRBV13 and TRBJ1-2): AAGVIQSPRHLIKEKRETATLKCYPIPRHDTVYWYQQGPGQDPQFLISFYEKMQSDKGSIPDRFSAQQFSDYHSELNMSSLELGDSALYFCASSLGQGPYGYTFGSGTRLTVV.

Of note for this clone: One junction end does not reproduce the germline sequence, and a read error may be involved. The genes are TRBV27 and TRBJ1-2; D is perhaps TRBD1 (6 bases). Germline V gives CDR1 MNHEY, CDR2 SMNVEV (reference sequence). The CDR3 is 14 residues long. As DNA, the CDR3 is TGTGCCAGCAGTTTCCGGGACACCCTGCCCGGACAAACATTC. Translating it yields CASSFRDTLPGQTF.

The CDR3 region is CASSPGDTDTQYF. The CDR3 coding sequence is TGTGCCAGCAGCCCCGGGGACACAGATACGCAGTATTTT. The J gene is TRBJ2-3, the V gene TRBV11-2; D might be TRBD2 (5 bases). This CDR3 has 13 residues. V was clipped by 5 bases and J by 2 bases, with 8 bases between them. CDR1 and CDR2 (germline): SGHAT, FQNNGV.

Comments on this clone: In the same sample, other DNA sequences code for this CDR3. The chain couples TRBV5-6 to TRBJ2-7, with TRBD2 matching 7 bases. Germline trimming cut 3 bases from V and 1 base from J; bases unmatched to any gene: 4. From germline, CDR1 is SGHDT and CDR2 YYEEEE. The CDR3 runs to 14 residues. The CDR3 protein is CASSSGGGSYEQYF. The CDR3 bases are TGTGCCAGCAGCTCCGGCGGGGGATCCTACGAGCAGTACTTC.